This is a list of T cell receptor beta chains from one sample in a study of shared clonotypes between healthy human individuals. The repertoire was sequenced with immunoSEQ multiplex PCR; TCRdb's copy has only in-frame clones and lacks some. The sample yields roughly 2,000,000 clones, about 94% seen once. The sequenced material came from naive CD8+ T cells from PBMCs. These receptors all stem from a man younger than 30 in good health. Some clones in this sample may be carry-over from other donors' samples. CDR3s include the opening cysteine and the closing phenylalanine or tryptophan. The order of the fields is CDR3 protein, CDR3 DNA, V gene, J gene, CDR3 length, clone size, D gene. A D gene is named only where the DNA matches it firmly. The size entry is marked missing in some rows and otherwise reads once, few, many or a size class.

CASSLGNEQYF	TGTGCCAGCAGTTTGGGGAACGAGCAGTACTTC	TRBV27	TRBJ2-7	11	-	-
CASSLPHREVAYEQYF	TGTGCCAGCAGTTTACCTCACAGGGAGGTCGCGTACGAGCAGTACTTC	TRBV28	TRBJ2-7	16	-	-
CASSNKLAGDEQFF	TGTGCCAGCAGTAACAAACTAGCGGGAGATGAGCAGTTCTTC	TRBV25-1	TRBJ2-1	14	-	TRBD2
CASSLAADSNQPQHF	TGTGCCAGCAGCTTAGCGGCGGATAGCAATCAGCCCCAGCATTTT	TRBV7-8	TRBJ1-5	15	-	-
CASGGPGATTNEQFF	TGTGCCAGCGGCGGGCCGGGAGCTACCACCAATGAGCAGTTCTTC	TRBV6-1	TRBJ2-1	15	-	-
CSLLGGVHGPPYNEQFF	TGCAGCCTCCTAGGGGGGGTCCACGGACCACCCTACAATGAGCAGTTCTTC	TRBV29-1	TRBJ2-1	17	-	-
CASSEGQRANYEQYF	TGTGCCAGCAGTGAAGGCCAGCGGGCCAACTACGAGCAGTACTTC	TRBV6-1	TRBJ2-7	15	once	-
CASSLASGGTYNEQFF	TGTGCCAGCAGCTTAGCTAGCGGGGGGACCTACAATGAGCAGTTCTTC	TRBV7-9	TRBJ2-1	16	-	TRBD2
CASSLGTNYEQYF	TGTGCCAGCAGCCTGGGCACAAACTACGAGCAGTACTTC	TRBV5-5	TRBJ2-7	13	-	-
CASSLGETGGFYGYTF	TGTGCCAGCAGCTTAGGTGAAACAGGGGGCTTCTATGGCTACACCTTC	TRBV11-2	TRBJ1-2	16	-	TRBD1
CASSQGLAEIFTYEQYF	TGCGCCAGCAGCCAAGGCCTAGCGGAAATTTTTACCTACGAGCAGTACTTC	TRBV4-1	TRBJ2-7	17	once	TRBD2
CAISVTGGMSYEQYF	TGTGCCATCAGTGTGACAGGGGGGATGTCCTACGAGCAGTACTTC	TRBV10-3	TRBJ2-7	15	-	TRBD1
CASSPRLAGGVVVSNQPQHF	TGTGCCAGCAGCCCCCGACTAGCAGGAGGGGTGGTCGTGAGCAATCAGCCCCAGCATTTT	TRBV7-7	TRBJ1-5	20	once	-
CASSLLREAPRGPGELFF	TGTGCCAGCAGTTTGTTGCGCGAGGCTCCGCGGGGTCCCGGGGAGCTGTTTTTT	TRBV28	TRBJ2-2	18	-	-
CASSIVPGQGDYTEAFF	TGTGCCAGTAGTATCGTCCCGGGACAGGGGGATTATACTGAAGCTTTCTTT	TRBV19	TRBJ1-1	17	-	TRBD1
CATLLGVEQYF	TGTGCCACCCTCTTGGGAGTGGAGCAGTACTTC	TRBV27	TRBJ2-7	11	few	-
CASRFTTGEETQYF	TGTGCCAGCAGATTTACCACTGGTGAGGAGACCCAGTACTTC	TRBV28	TRBJ2-5	14	-	-
CASSYTGGSYEQYF	TGTGCCAGCAGTTATACAGGGGGATCCTACGAGCAGTACTTC	TRBV6-5	TRBJ2-7	14	-	TRBD1
CSVVGGNTGELFF	TGCAGCGTTGTAGGTGGTAACACCGGGGAGCTGTTTTTT	TRBV29-1	TRBJ2-2	13	-	-
CASSADALRAFF	TGTGCCAGCAGCGCAGACGCCTTAAGAGCTTTCTTT	TRBV5-5	TRBJ1-1	12	-	-
CASRAVGAYEQYF	TGTGCCAGTAGGGCTGTTGGGGCCTACGAGCAGTACTTC	TRBV19	TRBJ2-7	13	-	-
CASSIFPTRGLFYGAFF	TGTGCCAGTAGTATCTTCCCCACCAGGGGGCTGTTTTACGGAGCTTTCTTT	TRBV19	TRBJ1-1	17	-	TRBD1
CASSPGGWGFLQETQYF	TGTGCCAGCAGCCCCGGGGGTTGGGGCTTTTTGCAAGAGACCCAGTACTTC	TRBV28	TRBJ2-5	17	-	-
CASSEALAGVESYNEQFF	TGTGCCAGCAGTGAAGCGCTAGCGGGAGTTGAATCCTACAATGAGCAGTTCTTC	TRBV2	TRBJ2-1	18	-	TRBD2